The T cell receptor (beta chain) described here comes from a study of cytotoxic CD8 clonotypes in ibrutinib-treated CLL. Study-level background: The subjects consisted of 11 relapsed/refractory and roughly 15 treatment-naive individuals, with about 17 IGHV unmutated.

The CDR3 totals 18 residues. Germline V gene sequence: CDR1 SNHLY, CDR2 FYNNEI. V was cut by 0 bases and J by 4 bases, with 21 bases left in between. By share, this clone ranks as medium-sized (0.01 to 0.1%). A 1 in 200,000 to 1 in 1 million T cell depth was the sequencing target. Produced via immunoSEQ multiplex PCR; TCRdb's table is partial and in-frame only. The repertoire holds about 45,000 clones, over 60% seen once, with roughly a fifth in the top ten. The TCR was taken from a human donor with chronic lymphocytic leukemia. The V call is TRBV2, the J call TRBJ1-1; D possibly corresponds to TRBD1 (5 bases). This material consisted of PBMCs, taken after 24 months of ibrutinib treatment. The CDR3 region has the DNA TGTGCCAGCAGTGAAGCGCGAGGGACCACCAGAGGGAGCACTGAAGCTTTCTTT. It yields the protein CASSEARGTTRGSTEAFF. Full variable domain (missing parts from reference TRBV2 and TRBJ1-1): EPEVTQTPSHQVTQMGQEVILRCVPISNHLYFYWYRQILGQKVEFLVSFYNNEISEKSEIFDDQFSVERPDGSNFTLKIRSTKLEDSAMYFCASSEARGTTRGSTEAFFGQGTRLTVV.